Shown below are 26 T cell receptor beta chains from a single sample sequenced in a study of blood T cell repertoires in COVID-19 (dated by TCRdb to 2018 to 2021). The receptor library was made with the immunoSEQ multiplex PCR assay. TCRdb took this table from immuneACCESS and kept in-frame rearrangements with V and J called. Such tables lack part of the clones; where checked against another copy, unresolved V genes explain under half of the gap, and the rest is unexplained. The sample profile shows 170,000 or so clones; 85% to 90% of them were found once. The ten largest clones capture 6.2% of the sample. The sample comprised PBMCs or T cells enriched from blood (not recorded which). All receptors come from a man aged 35-49 years who had recovered from COVID-19.

The chain is built from TRBV30 and TRBJ1-2; no definite D call. V was cut by 2 bases and J by 9 bases, with 10 bases left in between. Germline V gene lookup returns CDR1 GTSNPN and CDR2 SVGIG (reference sequence). CDR3 length: 11 amino acids. CDR3 bases: TGTGCCTGGAGTTCCTTAGAGAGCTACACCTTC. As protein: CAWSSLESYTF.

A single count supports this clone. The chain joins TRBV10-3 to TRBJ2-3; TRBD1 matches 11 bases. CDR3 length equals 15 residues. Germline trimming cut 5 bases from V and 3 bases from J; bases unmatched to any gene: 4. The germline V gene encodes CDR1 ENHRY and CDR2 SYGVKD. The chain's CDR3 is CAISTGTGGTDTQYF. DNA of the CDR3: TGTGCCATCAGTACCGGGACAGGGGGGACAGATACGCAGTATTTT.

The rearrangement joins TRBV19 to TRBJ2-1; D gene unclear. CDR3 length equals 13 residues. Trimming took off 2 bases at V and 14 bases at J, with 16 bases between the two ends. Germline V CDR1 and CDR2: LNHDA, SQIVND (reference sequence). DNA of the CDR3: TGTGCCAGTAGTATACTTCCCGCAACGCGCGAGTTCTTC. Its translation is CASSILPATREFF. The full variable domain, in which reference TRBV19 and TRBJ2-1 provide the parts outside the CDR3, is DGGITQSPKYLFRKEGQNVTLSCEQNLNHDAMYWYRQDPGQGLRLIYYSQIVNDFQKGDIAEGYSVSREKKESFPLTVTSAQKNPTAFYLCASSILPATREFFGPGTRLTVL.

This rearrangement joins TRBV7-8 to TRBJ2-3; TRBD2 matches at 7 bases. Germline CDR1 is SGHVS and CDR2 is FQNEAQ. V was clipped by 6 bases and J by 6 bases; unmatched bases: 9. The CDR3 runs 14 residues. CDR3 in DNA: TGTGCCAGCAGTTCGTCGGGGGGTCGGGATACGCAGTATTTT. Protein sequence: CASSSSGGRDTQYF.

In its sample, this clone was seen once. The V and J genes are TRBV5-1 and TRBJ2-3; 11 bases agree with TRBD2. This CDR3 is 15 amino acids long. Germline-derived CDR1 and CDR2 are SGHRS and YFSETQ. The J segment lost 5 bases and the V segment lost 5 bases, leaving 7 bases of the junction unmatched. The CDR3 protein is CASRHPSGGKDTQYF. The CDR3 DNA follows: TGCGCCAGCAGACACCCTAGCGGGGGGAAAGATACGCAGTATTTT.

V gene TRBV19 combines with J gene TRBJ1-1; 9 bases are shared with TRBD1. Germline V gives CDR1 LNHDA, CDR2 SQIVND (reference sequence). This CDR3 is built from 15 residues. V was pared by 1 base and J by 5 bases, with 5 bases of the junction left unmatched. CDR3 in amino acids: CASSIGGQGLTEAFF. CDR3 DNA: TGTGCCAGTAGTATAGGGGGACAGGGCCTAACTGAAGCTTTCTTT.

The J gene is TRBJ2-1, the V gene TRBV11-3; the match to TRBD2 covers 12 bases. Per the germline V gene, CDR1 is SGHNT and CDR2 is YENEEA. CDR3 size: 17 residues. Germline trimming cut 1 base from V and 5 bases from J; bases unmatched to any gene: 6. The CDR3 nucleotides read TGTGCCAGCAGCTTAGGATCTAGGACTAGCGGGGACAATGAGCAGTTCTTC. As protein: CASSLGSRTSGDNEQFF.

The chain recombines TRBV27 with TRBJ2-7, with 7 positions matching TRBD1. The V gene end was trimmed by 4 bases and the J gene end by 4 bases; junction bases not matched to a gene: 7. There are 14 residues in the CDR3. CDR1 MNHEY and CDR2 SMNVEV come from the germline V gene (reference sequence). Written as DNA, the CDR3 is TGTGCCAGCAGTTGGAAACAGGGGTTTTACGAGCAGTACTTC. Protein product: CASSWKQGFYEQYF.

The chain links TRBV9 to TRBJ1-1; D remains ambiguous. The germline CDR1 and CDR2 sequences are SGDLS and YYNGEE. The CDR3 spans 14 residues. V was pared by 0 bases and J by 3 bases, with 9 bases between. CDR3 nucleotide sequence: TGTGCCAGCAGCGTAGACGTCCGGGACACTGAAGCTTTCTTT. Protein sequence: CASSVDVRDTEAFF.

The gene calls are TRBV12-3 or TRBV12-4 and TRBJ1-1; 7 nucleotides line up with TRBD1. Trimming at V came to 10 bases and at J to 12 bases, leaving 17 bases not matched to a gene. The CDR3 consists of 13 residues. CDR3 in amino acids: CATAVFDRVRPFF. The CDR3 nucleotides read TGTGCCACAGCAGTATTTGACAGGGTGAGGCCTTTCTTT.

V gene TRBV7-6 combines with J gene TRBJ1-2, with D possibly being TRBD1 (6 bases). The CDR3 totals 13 residues. Trimming stripped 2 bases from V and 8 bases from J, with 12 bases between. The germline gives CDR1 SGHVS, CDR2 FNYEAQ. The CDR3 DNA reads as TGTGCCAGCAGCTTACAGGGGCGGTCCGGCTACACCTTC. Translating it yields CASSLQGRSGYTF.

The rearrangement links TRBV28 to TRBJ1-1; D is undetermined. With 3 bases removed from V and 0 bases from J, the gap between germline ends came to 14 bases. Germline CDR1 MDHEN, CDR2 SYDVKM. The CDR3 extends over 16 amino acids. CDR3 sequence reads: CASSFPRRFMNTEAFF. The CDR3 coding sequence is TGTGCCAGCAGTTTCCCCCGGAGATTTATGAACACTGAAGCTTTCTTT.

This chain joins TRBV10-3 and TRBJ2-6; D is unresolved. Trimming removed 6 bases at V and 1 base at J, with 7 bases between. The CDR3 consists of 14 residues. The germline CDR1 and CDR2 sequences are ENHRY and SYGVKD. CDR3: CAIRRSSGANVLTF. The CDR3 DNA follows: TGTGCCATCAGAAGGAGTTCTGGGGCCAACGTCCTGACTTTC.

This rearrangement joins TRBV18 to TRBJ2-3; D is ambiguous. The germline gives CDR1 KGHSH, CDR2 LQKENI. The V end was cut by 4 bases, the J end by 6 bases, with 14 bases between. The CDR3 has 14 amino acids. The CDR3 bases are TGTGCCAGCTCACATACTATTCCAGAGGATACGCAGTATTTT. Amino acids: CASSHTIPEDTQYF.

Only one count was recorded for this clone. The V call is TRBV19, the J call TRBJ1-5; D is perhaps TRBD1 (5 bases). The CDR3 totals 16 residues. From germline, CDR1 is LNHDA and CDR2 SQIVND (reference sequence). The V and J ends lost 1 base and 6 bases respectively, with 16 bases between them. The CDR3 reads CASSIGGTKGGQPQHF. CDR3 DNA: TGTGCCAGTAGTATAGGCGGGACGAAAGGTGGTCAGCCCCAGCATTTT. The whole variable domain, remainder taken from reference TRBV19 and TRBJ1-5, is DGGITQSPKYLFRKEGQNVTLSCEQNLNHDAMYWYRQDPGQGLRLIYYSQIVNDFQKGDIAEGYSVSREKKESFPLTVTSAQKNPTAFYLCASSIGGTKGGQPQHFGDGTRLSIL.

This clone was counted once. The chain combines TRBV15 with TRBJ2-4; TRBD1 is a possible D gene (6 bases). The V and J ends lost 3 bases and 8 bases respectively, with 14 bases between them. The CDR3 sequence is 14 residues long. CDR1 is LNHNV and CDR2 is YYDKDF in the germline V gene (reference sequence). CDR3 region: CATSSGPNRDIQYF. The CDR3 bases are TGTGCCACCAGCAGCGGGCCGAACAGGGACATTCAGTACTTC.

The chain is built from TRBV19 and TRBJ1-5; D ambiguous. The length of the CDR3 is 12 residues. The germline V gene has CDR1 LNHDA and CDR2 SQIVND (reference sequence). Trimming stripped 6 bases from V and 5 bases from J, with 8 bases between. The DNA for the CDR3 is TGTGCCAGTAGGGCGGGATATCAGCCCCAGCATTTT. Translated: CASRAGYQPQHF.

V gene TRBV19 combines with J gene TRBJ1-2, with a possible D match to TRBD1 (6 bases). The V gene lost 5 bases and the J gene lost 5 bases, with 9 bases spanning the gap. From germline, CDR1 is LNHDA and CDR2 SQIVND (reference sequence). The CDR3 totals 12 residues. The CDR3 coding sequence is TGTGCCAGTAGTTCGGACAGTTATGGCTACACCTTC. Amino acid sequence: CASSSDSYGYTF.

This chain connects TRBV12-5 to TRBJ1-4; D call uncertain. Germline lookup yields CDR1 LGHNT and CDR2 FRNRAP. The CDR3 runs to 14 residues. V was shortened by 2 bases and J by 5 bases, with 9 bases between the two germline ends. CDR3 region: CASGLPDLNEKLFF. CDR3 sequence (DNA): TGTGCTAGTGGTTTGCCGGACTTGAATGAAAAACTGTTTTTT.

V and J are TRBV9 and TRBJ1-3; D ambiguous. CDR1 is SGDLS and CDR2 is YYNGEE in the germline V gene. V was pared by 0 bases and J by 3 bases, with 10 bases between. The CDR3 sequence is 15 residues long. CDR3 bases: TGTGCCAGCAGCGTAGGGTCGGGTGGTGGAAACACCATATATTTT. The encoded protein is CASSVGSGGGNTIYF.

The V call is TRBV29-1, the J call TRBJ2-1; D is undetermined. V lost 3 bases, J lost 9 bases, and 6 bases lay in between. Germline lookup yields CDR1 SQVTM and CDR2 ANQGSEA. This CDR3 contains 10 residues. This CDR3 is CSVETGEQFF. CDR3 DNA: TGCAGCGTTGAGACGGGTGAGCAGTTCTTC.

The chain is built from TRBV4-2 and TRBJ2-1, with D possibly being TRBD1 (7 bases). V was cut by 2 bases and J by 9 bases, with 11 bases left in between. The CDR3 runs to 13 residues. Per the germline V gene, CDR1 is LGHNA and CDR2 is YNFKEQ. CDR3 sequence (DNA): TGTGCCAGCAGCCAACAGGGGGGCCGTGAGCAGTTCTTC. This translates into CASSQQGGREQFF.

V gene TRBV14 combines with J gene TRBJ2-7, with 9 positions matching TRBD1. This CDR3 has 15 amino acids. CDR1 and CDR2 from the germline V gene are SGHDN and FVKESK. Unmatched junction bases numbered 9, after V lost 4 bases and J lost 5 bases. The CDR3: CASSLGTGKLHEQYF. CDR3 nucleotide sequence: TGTGCCAGCAGCCTGGGGACAGGGAAGCTCCACGAGCAGTACTTC. Together with reference TRBV14 and TRBJ2-7, the CDR3 gives the full variable domain: EAGVTQFPSHSVIEKGQTVTLRCDPISGHDNLYWYRRVMGKEIKFLLHFVKESKQDESGMPNNRFLAERTGGTYSTLKVQPAELEDSGVYFCASSLGTGKLHEQYFGPGTRLTVT.

The chain couples TRBV4-2 to TRBJ2-3; 9 nucleotides line up with TRBD2. The germline CDR1 and CDR2 sequences are LGHNA and YNFKEQ. Trimming took 0 bases from V and 2 from J; bases not matched to a gene: 3. The CDR3 consists of 16 residues. CDR3 amino acids: CASSQEAGGFTDTQYF. The CDR3 DNA reads as TGTGCCAGCAGCCAAGAAGCGGGGGGCTTCACAGATACGCAGTATTTT.

This sequence joins TRBV10-1 and TRBJ1-5, with 11 positions matching TRBD1. The J segment lost 9 bases and the V segment lost 4 bases, leaving 8 bases of the junction unmatched. Per germline, CDR1 WNHNN and CDR2 SYGVQD (reference sequence). The CDR3 loop spans 15 amino acids. Written as DNA, the CDR3 is TGCGCCAGCAGTGGGACAGGGACAGGGGGTGCGCCCCAGCATTTT. Protein sequence: CASSGTGTGGAPQHF.

The J gene is TRBJ2-2, the V gene TRBV9; unclear D gene. Trimming pared 4 bases from V and 0 bases from J, leaving 10 bases between. The CDR3 runs 15 residues. Per the germline V gene, CDR1 is SGDLS and CDR2 is YYNGEE. CDR3 loop: CASSPYSPNTGELFF. CDR3 sequence (DNA): TGTGCCAGCAGCCCCTATTCCCCGAACACCGGGGAGCTGTTTTTT.